Below are 22 T cell receptor beta chains sequenced from a single sample in a study of T-cell reconstitution after alpha-beta-depleted transplantation in children. It was with unique molecular identifiers that the TCRbeta library was prepared. MiXCR was run by TCRdb on the PCR reads, yielding one entry per CDR3 protein. The profile covers 480,000 or so distinct CDR3 sequences, with over 9.5% appearing a single time and just over 2% taken by the ten largest. Sequencing was performed on PBMCs, taken before TCRalphabeta/CD19-depleted stem cell transplant. These receptors were collected from a child aged 2-15 years with inherited bone marrow failure, due to receive a stem cell transplant.

This rearrangement joins TRBV28 to TRBJ2-2; the D gene is possibly TRBD2 (7 bases). Germline CDR1 is MDHEN and CDR2 is SYDVKM. This CDR3 spans 17 amino acids. Trimming left V 1 base short and J 0 bases short, with 12 bases between. This CDR3 is CASSLLGGGANTGELFF. Written as DNA, the CDR3 is TGTGCCAGCAGTTTATTGGGGGGGGGCGCGAACACCGGGGAGCTGTTTTTT. The full variable domain, with the rest looked up from reference TRBV28 and TRBJ2-2, is DVKVTQSSRYLVKRTGEKVFLECVQDMDHENMFWYRQDPGLGLRLIYFSYDVKMKEKGDIPEGYSVSREKKERFSLILESASTNQTSMYLCASSLLGGGANTGELFFGEGSRLTVL.

This clonotype was counted ten times or more. The chain joins TRBV20-1 to TRBJ2-5; weak D call: TRBD2 (6 bases). Germline CDR1 and CDR2: DFQATT and SNEGSKA (reference sequence). This CDR3 is 13 amino acids long. V lost 7 bases and J lost 4, with 16 bases in between. CDR3 protein: CSVGYAGPETQYF. In DNA form, the CDR3 reads TGCAGTGTCGGGTACGCGGGGCCAGAGACCCAGTACTTC.

This clonotype appeared many times. The chain links TRBV12-3 or TRBV12-4 to TRBJ2-2; 11 bases are a match to TRBD2. J was trimmed by 4 bases and V by 6 bases; bases with no gene match: 4. There are 15 residues in the CDR3. The CDR3 loop reads CASRVAGGPTGELFF. CDR3 DNA sequence: TGTGCCAGCAGGGTAGCGGGAGGGCCCACCGGGGAGCTGTTTTTT.

This clonotype was found many times. V gene TRBV4-3 combines with J gene TRBJ1-2, with 8 bases identical to TRBD1. The V and J ends lost 1 base and 8 bases, in that order; junction bases with no gene match: 9. CDR1 is LGHNA and CDR2 is YSLEER in the germline V gene. The CDR3 consists of 15 residues. The CDR3 nucleotides read TGCGCCAGCAGCCAAGGGGCAGGGGGCGCGAGGGGCTACACCTTC. It encodes CASSQGAGGARGYTF.

The chain carries TRBV11-2 and TRBJ2-1; D not certain. The CDR3 has 12 amino acids. Between the trimmed V and J ends, which lost 1 base and 11 bases, there was a span of 9 bases. Germline loops: CDR1 SGHAT, CDR2 FQNNGV. The CDR3 nucleotides read TGTGCCAGCAGCTTAGTAGGGCGACAGCAGTTCTTC. It yields the protein CASSLVGRQQFF.

This clonotype was counted at least ten times. The chain recombines TRBV28 with TRBJ2-1, with TRBD1 identical over 7 bases. Losses at the gene ends were 7 bases for V and 4 bases for J; bases not matched to a gene: 10. Germline lookup yields CDR1 MDHEN and CDR2 SYDVKM. The CDR3 loop spans 15 amino acids. The DNA of the CDR3 is TGTGCCAGCAAGGCCTTCGACAGGGTTTACAATGAGCAGTTCTTC. It specifies CASKAFDRVYNEQFF.

Many counts were recorded for this clonotype. The rearrangement joins TRBV5-1 to TRBJ2-7; no firm D call. Germline CDR1 and CDR2: SGHRS and YFSETQ. V lost 3 bases, J lost 6 bases, and 19 bases lay in between. There are 15 residues in the CDR3. In DNA, the CDR3 is TGCGCCAGCAGCTCCCTCCCTCGGACGCCCCGCGAGCAGTACTTC. Translating gives CASSSLPRTPREQYF.

This clonotype was counted at least ten times. The rearrangement joins TRBV5-1 to TRBJ2-7; the match to TRBD2 covers 12 bases. Germline CDR1 reads SGHRS; CDR2 reads YFSETQ. V lost 4 bases and J lost 3; bases outside the gene matches: 5. This CDR3 has 15 amino acids. The CDR3: CASSPRLAGVYEQYF. The CDR3 nucleotides are TGCGCCAGCAGCCCTCGACTAGCGGGAGTCTACGAGCAGTACTTC.

The sample holds many counts of this clonotype. J is TRBJ2-1 and V is TRBV30; D remains ambiguous. V lost 8 bases and J 0 bases, leaving 11 bases between the germline ends. The CDR3 runs to 13 residues. Germline V gives CDR1 GTSNPN, CDR2 SVGIG (reference sequence). The CDR3 coding sequence is TGTGCCCGGGTCGGTAGCTCCTACAATGAGCAGTTCTTC. This codes for CARVGSSYNEQFF.

This clonotype has ten or more counts. The rearrangement uses TRBV28 and TRBJ2-1; 10 positions match TRBD2. Germline CDR1 is MDHEN and CDR2 is SYDVKM. V lost 3 bases to trimming and J lost 8 bases; unmatched junction nucleotides: 7. This CDR3 has 15 residues. In nucleotides, the CDR3 is TGTGCCAGCAGTTTGTTAGCGGGAGGTTCCGATGAGCAGTTCTTC. Translating it yields CASSLLAGGSDEQFF.

This clonotype was seen ten or more times. CDR3 protein: CSAGYRSQPQHF. The CDR3 bases are TGCAGTGCCGGCTATCGAAGTCAGCCCCAGCATTTT. The V and J genes are TRBV20-1 and TRBJ1-5; the D is unclear. The CDR3 runs to 12 residues. Germline V gives CDR1 DFQATT, CDR2 SNEGSKA (reference sequence). The germline V and J ends were trimmed by 6 bases and 6 bases, with 12 bases remaining between them.

This clonotype was seen at least ten times. The V call is TRBV12-3 or TRBV12-4, the J call TRBJ2-7; 7 nucleotides align to TRBD2. The CDR3 length is 16 residues. Germline trimming cut 2 bases from V and 2 bases from J; bases unmatched to any gene: 9. In DNA, the CDR3 is TGTGCCAGCAGTTTAAGGGGCCCGGGACTACCCTACGAGCAGTACTTC. Its translation is CASSLRGPGLPYEQYF.

The chain couples TRBV19 to TRBJ2-7, with D perhaps matching TRBD2 (7 bases). CDR1 is LNHDA, CDR2 SQIVND, per germline (reference sequence). CDR3 length: 16 residues. Trimming took off 5 bases at V and 3 bases at J, with 20 bases between the two ends. The DNA of the CDR3 is TGTGCCAGTAGTCCGAGGGGGGGGGAGAAGAGCTACGAGCAGTACTTC. Its protein is CASSPRGGEKSYEQYF.

At least ten counts were recorded for this clonotype. This sequence joins TRBV20-1 and TRBJ1-1; a possible D gene is TRBD1 (6 bases). Germline assignment: CDR1 DFQATT and CDR2 SNEGSKA (reference sequence). The CDR3 extends over 14 amino acids. Trimming took 1 base from V and 6 from J, leaving 15 bases between them. The CDR3 region has the DNA TGCAGTGCTAGAGTAGGGGCAGGGGCGGCTGAAGCTTTCTTT. Protein product: CSARVGAGAAEAFF.

This clonotype was seen repeatedly, ten times or more. The chain links TRBV3-1 to TRBJ1-5; D unresolved. Germline CDR1 reads LGHDT; CDR2 reads YNNKEL (reference sequence). Trimming shortened V by 1 base and J by 7 bases, and 8 bases separated the two germline ends. There are 13 residues in the CDR3. Here the CDR3 reads CASSQVEGQPQHF. CDR3 coding DNA: TGTGCCAGCAGCCAAGTTGAGGGACAGCCCCAGCATTTT.

This clonotype was detected ten times or more. This chain connects TRBV4-3 to TRBJ2-7; 7 nucleotides match TRBD1. CDR1 is LGHNA and CDR2 is YSLEER in the germline V gene. With 4 bases clipped from V and 0 bases from J, the junction kept 9 bases outside the gene matches. CDR3 length: 16 residues. The CDR3 sequence: CASSRVFDRVSYEQYF. CDR3 bases: TGCGCCAGCAGCCGGGTTTTCGACAGGGTCTCCTACGAGCAGTACTTC.

The sample holds many counts of this clonotype. The CDR3 nucleotides read TGTGCCAGCAGTCCCCGGGGGGACCCCCTGGGGGGAGAGACCCAGTACTTC. It specifies CASSPRGDPLGGETQYF. The V gene is TRBV27, the J gene TRBJ2-5; TRBD2 aligns across 7 bases. Germline V CDR1 and CDR2: MNHEY, SMNVEV (reference sequence). V gave up 5 bases and J gave up 4 bases; unmatched junction bases: 16. This CDR3 has 17 residues.

This clonotype was detected ten times or more. The chain employs TRBV10-3 and TRBJ1-2, with D hard to call. CDR1 is ENHRY and CDR2 is SYGVKD in the germline V gene. This CDR3 comprises 14 residues. V was trimmed by 0 bases and J by 3 bases, leaving 8 bases between them. This chain's CDR3 is CAISESVGYYGYTF. The CDR3 DNA reads TGTGCCATCAGTGAGTCGGTGGGTTACTATGGCTACACCTTC.

This clonotype was seen at least ten times. The chain recombines TRBV12-5 with TRBJ1-1; the D is unclear. V was cut by 3 bases and J by 4 bases, with 9 bases left in between. This CDR3 region has 13 residues. Germline V lookup: CDR1 LGHNT, CDR2 FRNRAP. CDR3 sequence: CASGFNLGTEAFF. The CDR3 region has the DNA TGTGCTAGTGGTTTCAACTTGGGCACTGAAGCTTTCTTT.

A word on this clonotype: Given a much more abundant clone one base away, this may be a read error. V and J are TRBV10-1 and TRBJ2-1; a weak D match, TRBD2 (6 bases). From germline, CDR1 is WNHNN and CDR2 SYGVQD (reference sequence). This CDR3 comprises 14 residues. CDR3: CASSELANNDEKFF. The CDR3 bases are TGCGCCAGCAGTGAACTAGCCAATAACGATGAGAAGTTCTTC.

This clonotype showed up many times. V usage is TRBV6-1 and J usage is TRBJ2-2, with no clear D. Germline V gene lookup returns CDR1 MNHNS and CDR2 SASEGT. The germline V and J ends were trimmed by 6 bases and 1 base, with 6 bases remaining between them. This CDR3 has 13 residues. DNA of the CDR3: TGTGCCAGCAGGGTTTGGAACACCGGGGAGCTGTTTTTT. It is translated as CASRVWNTGELFF.

This clonotype has ten or more counts. The chain has TRBV30 and TRBJ2-2; the D gene is possibly TRBD2 (5 bases). CDR3 length equals 16 residues. V was cut by 5 bases and J by 3 bases, with 19 bases left in between. Germline V gene sequence: CDR1 GTSNPN, CDR2 SVGIG (reference sequence). The CDR3 sequence: CAWSTLIRDYTGELFF. As DNA, the CDR3 is TGTGCCTGGTCGACCCTTATCCGGGATTACACCGGGGAGCTGTTTTTT. The full variable domain, in which reference TRBV30 and TRBJ2-2 provide the parts outside the CDR3, is SQTIHQWPATLVQPVGSPLSLECTVEGTSNPNLYWYRQAAGRGLQLLFYSVGIGQISSEVPQNLSASRPQDRQFILSSKKLLLSDSGFYLCAWSTLIRDYTGELFFGEGSRLTVL.